Listed here are 22 T cell receptor beta chains from one sample, sequenced in a study of metastatic and nonmetastatic thyroid tumors. The entire patient cohort was treatment-naive prior to thyroid surgery. TCRdb re-called the PCR reads via MiXCR. The repertoire holds nearly 25,000 clones, with roughly 24% as singletons. Sequenced sample: blood. All receptors come from a male donor with papillary thyroid cancer or a benign thyroid nodule (not recorded which). Some clones in this sample may be carry-over from other donors' samples.

The chain links TRBV11-3 to TRBJ2-7; D is possibly TRBD1 or TRBD2 (6 bases each). CDR1 is SGHNT and CDR2 is YENEEA in the germline V gene. Trimming removed 5 bases from V and 1 base from J, with 18 bases in between. CDR3 length: 16 residues. CDR3 coding DNA: TGTGCCAGCAGCCACGAACAGGGTGGGGGGTCCTACGAGCAGTACTTC. This encodes CASSHEQGGGSYEQYF.

This clone occurred many times. The chain carries TRBV2 and TRBJ2-3; 8 bases match TRBD2. The germline V gene encodes CDR1 SNHLY and CDR2 FYNNEI. The CDR3 length is 15 residues. The V gene end was trimmed by 4 bases and the J gene end by 4 bases; junction bases not matched to a gene: 7. The CDR3 here is CASSVGAGAPDTQYF. The CDR3 coding sequence is TGTGCCAGCAGTGTCGGAGCGGGAGCCCCAGATACGCAGTATTTT. Full variable domain (remainder filled in from reference TRBV2 and TRBJ2-3): EPEVTQTPSHQVTQMGQEVILRCVPISNHLYFYWYRQILGQKVEFLVSFYNNEISEKSEIFDDQFSVERPDGSNFTLKIRSTKLEDSAMYFCASSVGAGAPDTQYFGPGTRLTVL.

CDR3 DNA: TGTGCCACCAGTGATCGACAGGCGAGCTCCTACAATGAGCAGTTCTTC. Its translation: CATSDRQASSYNEQFF. This sequence joins TRBV24-1 and TRBJ2-1; tentative D call: TRBD1 (6 bases). CDR3 length equals 16 residues. The V end was cut by 3 bases, the J end by 0 bases, with 11 bases between. Germline values: CDR1 KGHDR, CDR2 SFDVKD.

This clone occurred many times. A much bigger clone sits one base away, suggesting this may be a read error. This sequence joins TRBV5-1 and TRBJ2-1; the D call may be TRBD1 or TRBD2 (5 bases each). This CDR3 contains 16 residues. The germline CDR1 and CDR2 sequences are SGHRS and YFSETQ. The CDR3, as DNA: TGCGCCAGCAGCGGGGGAGACACTCACTCCTACAATGAGCAGTCCTTC. Translating it yields CASSGGDTHSYNEQSF. The complete variable domain, with remaining parts taken from reference TRBV5-1 and TRBJ2-1, reads KAGVTQTPRYLIKTRGQQVTLSCSPISGHRSVSWYQQTPGQGLQFLFEYFSETQRNKGNFPGRFSGRQFSNSRSEMNVSTLELGDSALYLCASSGGDTHSYNEQSFGPGTRLTVL.

Judged by abundance, this clone is medium-sized (0.01 to 0.1%). J is TRBJ2-7 and V is TRBV2, with D perhaps matching TRBD1 (5 bases). CDR3 length: 14 residues. Germline lookup yields CDR1 SNHLY and CDR2 FYNNEI. Trimming stripped 9 bases from V and 3 bases from J, with 18 bases between. CDR3 in DNA: TGTGCCAGTCGCCGGTTGACAGAAAGCTACGAGCAGTACTTC. As protein: CASRRLTESYEQYF.

This clone has ten or more counts. The chain combines TRBV20-1 with TRBJ2-3, with TRBD2 as a possible D gene (5 bases). This CDR3 region has 14 residues. Germline V gene data show CDR1 as DFQATT and CDR2 as SNEGSKA (reference sequence). V gave up 4 bases and J gave up 8 bases, with 19 bases separating them. CDR3 DNA: TGCAGTGCTATGAGGAGGAGTCCCGTAGCTACGCAGTATTTT. Protein: CSAMRRSPVATQYF.

This rearrangement joins TRBV11-2 to TRBJ2-2; 13 bases agree with TRBD2. The junction had 11 bases not matched to a gene; V was cut back by 5 bases and J by 5 bases. This CDR3 has 18 amino acids. The germline CDR1 and CDR2 sequences are SGHAT and FQNNGV. CDR3 nucleotides: TGTGCCAGCAGCGATGTAACTAGCGGGAGGGCTCGAACCGGGGAGCTGTTTTTT. Translation gives CASSDVTSGRARTGELFF.

At least ten counts were recorded for this clone. V usage is TRBV20-1 and J usage is TRBJ2-3, with no clear D. Germline CDR1 is DFQATT and CDR2 is SNEGSKA (reference sequence). V was clipped by 5 bases and J by 2 bases, with 5 bases between them. This CDR3 contains 11 residues. The CDR3 spells CSAAHTDTQYF. Written as DNA, the CDR3 is TGCAGTGCTGCCCACACAGATACGCAGTATTTT.

In its sample, this clone was seen many times. The chain combines TRBV7-8 with TRBJ2-1; either TRBD1 or TRBD2 may fit D (5 bases each). Germline loops: CDR1 SGHVS, CDR2 FQNEAQ. V lost 5 bases to trimming and J lost 5 bases, with 16 bases between them. CDR3 size: 15 residues. CDR3 coding DNA: TGTGCCAGCAGCCCCGGGGCCCTCCTTAACAATGAGCAGTTCTTC. Its protein product is CASSPGALLNNEQFF.

This clone is medium-sized (0.01 to 0.1%) within its sample. The chain links TRBV7-2 to TRBJ2-7; possibly TRBD2 for D (6 bases). CDR1 and CDR2 (germline): SGHTA, FQGNSA. Trimming shortened V by 3 bases and J by 3 bases, and 9 bases separated the two germline ends. The CDR3 is 13 amino acids. In nucleotides, the CDR3 is TGTGCCAGCAGCTTGGGACTTCTCTACGAGCAGTACTTC. Its translation: CASSLGLLYEQYF.

CDR3 in DNA: TGTGCCAGCAGACAGACAAACAATGAGCAGTTCTTC. Residues: CASRQTNNEQFF. The rearrangement links TRBV6-1 to TRBJ2-1, with unresolved D. The CDR3 has 12 residues. Trimming cost V 6 bases and J 5 bases, with 8 bases left between them. CDR1 is MNHNS and CDR2 is SASEGT in the germline V gene.

This clone rates as medium-sized. The V gene is TRBV6-5, the J gene TRBJ2-1, with 13 bases matching TRBD2. The V gene's germline CDR1 is MNHEY and CDR2 SVGAGI. This CDR3 has 17 amino acids. V shed 0 bases and J 4 bases; nucleotides not matched to a gene: 3. CDR3 DNA: TGTGCCAGCAGTTACTCCGGACTAGCGGGAGTTTACAATGAGCAGTTCTTC. This gives the protein CASSYSGLAGVYNEQFF.

Turning to this clone: One junction end disagrees with the germline gene, perhaps due to a read error. The genes are TRBV6-2 or TRBV6-3 and TRBJ2-4; 7 nucleotides agree with TRBD1. CDR1 and CDR2 from the germline V gene are MNHEY and SVGEGT. CDR3 size: 16 residues. The CDR3: CASSYDREGAKNIQNF. The CDR3 nucleotides read TGTGCCAGCAGTTATGACAGGGAAGGTGCCAAAAACATTCAGAACTTC.

The chain has TRBV11-1 and TRBJ2-3; D remains ambiguous. The V gene's germline CDR1 is SGHAT and CDR2 FQDESV (reference sequence). Trimming removed 5 bases at V and 2 bases at J, with 14 bases between. This CDR3 contains 15 residues. CDR3 nucleotides: TGTGCCAGCAGCCCCGTGGGCCGAGACACAGATACGCAGTATTTT. Translating it yields CASSPVGRDTDTQYF.

J is TRBJ2-1 and V is TRBV11-2; the D is unclear. Germline V gene lookup returns CDR1 SGHAT and CDR2 FQNNGV. This CDR3 contains 13 residues. Trimming pared 4 bases from V and 7 bases from J, leaving 11 bases between. The CDR3 spells CASSSIVGNEQFF. The CDR3 bases are TGTGCCAGCAGCTCTATAGTAGGGAATGAGCAGTTCTTC.

The rearrangement joins TRBV10-3 to TRBJ2-7, with 10 bases that match TRBD2. The CDR3 extends over 15 amino acids. The J segment lost 4 bases and the V segment lost 5 bases, leaving 8 bases of the junction unmatched. Germline V gene lookup returns CDR1 ENHRY and CDR2 SYGVKD. The CDR3 spells CAISYPGLAEYEQYF. CDR3 nucleotide sequence: TGTGCCATCAGTTACCCCGGACTAGCGGAATACGAGCAGTACTTC.

The chain is built from TRBV4-3 and TRBJ2-5; no reliable D call. V lost 4 bases and J 2 bases, leaving 11 bases between the germline ends. The CDR3 covers 14 residues. The germline CDR1 and CDR2 sequences are LGHNA and YSLEER. The CDR3 here is CASSLGWDQETQYF. CDR3 coding DNA: TGCGCCAGCAGCCTGGGGTGGGATCAAGAGACCCAGTACTTC.

The chain has TRBV27 and TRBJ2-5; possible D gene TRBD1, 6 bases. This CDR3 is built from 15 residues. The V gene lost 6 bases and the J gene lost 1 base, with 15 bases spanning the gap. CDR1 is MNHEY and CDR2 is SMNVEV in the germline V gene (reference sequence). The CDR3 DNA reads as TGTGCCAGCAGAGTCAGGGGCGCCCGCCAAGAGACCCAGTACTTC. Protein product: CASRVRGARQETQYF.

Regarding this clone: Its ends do not fully match the called genes, so a read error is possible. The chain employs TRBV7-2 and TRBJ1-4; no reliable D call. CDR1 and CDR2 from the germline V gene are SGHTA and FQGNSA. This CDR3 spans 15 amino acids. In nucleotides, the CDR3 is TGTGCCAGCAGCTTTCGTGGAGCTGATAATGAAAAACTGTTTTTC. Its protein product is CASSFRGADNEKLFF.

The chain combines TRBV27 with TRBJ2-3; D gene ambiguous. CDR1 is MNHEY and CDR2 is SMNVEV in the germline V gene (reference sequence). Between the trimmed V and J ends, which lost 6 bases and 11 bases, there was a span of 18 bases. The CDR3 has 13 residues. DNA of the CDR3: TGTGCCAGCAGATTAAGTTTCCGCACCGGGCAGTATTTT. The encoded protein is CASRLSFRTGQYF.

In its sample, this clone was seen many times. A much larger clone differs from this one at a single base, so this may be a read error. The CDR3 reads CSARDWGAGTDTQYF. DNA for the CDR3: TGCAGTGCTAGAGATTGGGGGGCTGGCACAGATACGCAGTATTTT. The rearrangement uses TRBV20-1 and TRBJ2-3, with D perhaps being TRBD1 or TRBD2 (6 bases each). In germline, CDR1 is DFQATT, CDR2 SNEGSKA (reference sequence). The CDR3 extends over 15 amino acids. V shed 0 bases and J shed 1 base, with 11 bases lying between them.

Of note for this clone: At one end, the junction sequence differs from germline, possibly due to a read error. This chain uses TRBV28 with TRBJ1-1; 7 nucleotides agree with TRBD1. CDR3 length: 16 amino acids. CDR1 is MDHEN, CDR2 SYDVKM, per germline. The CDR3 DNA reads TGTGCCGGCCCTCCAGAACAGGGGTTCATGAACACTGAAGATTTCTTT. Amino acids: CAGPPEQGFMNTEDFF.